This T cell receptor (beta chain) derives from a study of cytomegalovirus exposure and HLA in healthy donors. Amplification used 60 Vbeta primers and 13 Jbeta primers. Libraries were prepared by immunoSEQ multiplex PCR; TCRdb keeps only in-frame clonotypes and omits some of them. The sample has about 59,000 clones, over 70% seen once; the top ten hold over 3%. The germline CDR1 and CDR2 sequences are SNHLY and FYNNEI. The V end was cut by 4 bases, the J end by 2 bases, with 9 bases between. The CDR3 runs 13 residues. V and J are TRBV2 and TRBJ2-7; D perhaps matches TRBD2 (7 bases). This sequence originates from a woman in her thirties or forties in good health and CMV-seronegative. The material sequenced was PBMCs. CDR3 nucleotides: TGTGCCAGCAGTGGGGAGGGGGCCTACGAGCAGTACTTC. This encodes CASSGEGAYEQYF.